This T cell receptor (beta chain) was profiled in a study of Ad26.COV2.S vaccination and SARS-CoV-2 variants. This clone was seen only once. Its target is not known. This CDR3 is built from 15 residues. Germline trimming cut 7 bases from V and 3 bases from J; bases unmatched to any gene: 9. Germline V CDR1 and CDR2: SGHVS, FQNEAQ. Treatment in this sample: 15 to 20 received Ad26.COV2.S at low or high dose, single or two shots; about 5 received placebo; per-sample allocation not given. Sampling took place 63 days after the first vaccine or placebo injection. Boston provided a donor who was an adult aged 18-55 years. General study results and limits: Analyses of TCR breadth and depth may have underestimated total T cell responses. Placebo and vaccine recipients had non-spike TCR breadth that was similar.

Clones were sequenced by immunoSEQ multiplex PCR, and TCRdb holds only the in-frame ones, with some missing. The repertoire holds 300,000 to 350,000 clones, with approximately 86% as singletons. The sample in question was peripheral blood, obtained in a trial of Ad26.COV2.S vaccine versus placebo. This TCR derives from a person aged 18-60 years who received the Ad26.COV2.S COVID-19 vaccine or a placebo. The rearrangement links TRBV7-8 to TRBJ2-7; the match to TRBD1 covers 10 bases. The CDR3 protein is CASTLRRTGGYEQYF. DNA of the CDR3: TGTGCCAGCACCCTTAGAAGGACAGGGGGCTACGAGCAGTACTTC. Full variable domain (outside the CDR3, taken from reference TRBV7-8 and TRBJ2-7): GAGVSQSPRYKVAKRGQDVALRCDPISGHVSLFWYQQALGQGPEFLTYFQNEAQLDKSGLPSDRFFAERPEGSVSTLKIQRTQQEDSAVYLCASTLRRTGGYEQYFGPGTRLTVT.